In this sample, the clone carrying this T cell receptor beta chain turned up a few times. The antigen is undetermined. This record belongs to a study of blood T cells in healthy people across ages. Study outcomes and limitations: TCR beta diversity, measured per million T cells, fell in a roughly linear way with age.

The germline CDR1 and CDR2 sequences are MNHEY and SVGAGI. V lost 10 bases to trimming and J lost 6 bases; unmatched junction nucleotides: 6. This CDR3 comprises 13 residues. For the second PCR, which ran for about 7 to 12 cycles, a sample-barcoded 5' primer and a J-beta primer mix were used. TCRdb re-called the 5' RACE reads through MiXCR, storing one row per CDR3 protein. The sample yields about 1.1 million distinct CDR3 sequences, under 40% seen once. The sequencing input was blood. This chain connects TRBV6-5 to TRBJ1-6; TRBD1 agrees at 7 bases. This receptor was obtained from a man younger than 30 in good health. The CDR3 here is CATHRDSNSPLHF. The CDR3 DNA reads as TGTGCCACCCATAGGGACAGTAATTCACCCCTCCACTTT.